The next 12 T cell receptor beta chains were all read from a single sample in a study of blood T cell repertoires in COVID-19. Profiled with immunoSEQ multiplex PCR; TCRdb holds only in-frame clones, not every one. This sample has about 190,000 clones, with 84% found just once. Material: peripheral blood. The source of these receptors is a woman between 70 and 85 years old with active or convalescent COVID-19.

This chain uses TRBV6-1 with TRBJ2-7; 14 bases agree with TRBD2. The V and J ends lost 4 bases and 6 bases, in that order; junction bases with no gene match: 11. CDR1 MNHNS and CDR2 SASEGT come from the germline V gene. The CDR3 runs 17 residues. The CDR3 DNA sequence: TGTGCCAGCAGTGGTGGAAGACTAGCGGGAGGGCCGGGCGAGCAGTACTTC. The encoded protein is CASSGGRLAGGPGEQYF.

The chain uses TRBV29-1 and TRBJ1-2, with D possibly matching TRBD1 (5 bases). V was trimmed by 7 bases and J by 5 bases, leaving 11 bases between them. There are 11 residues in the CDR3. Germline V gene data show CDR1 as SQVTM and CDR2 as ANQGSEA. CDR3 sequence: CSAGTSYGYTF. DNA for the CDR3: TGCAGCGCCGGGACTTCATATGGCTACACCTTC.

This clone was seen only once. The chain carries TRBV29-1 and TRBJ2-7; 8 nucleotides match TRBD2. Germline V lookup: CDR1 SQVTM, CDR2 ANQGSEA. The CDR3 length is 14 residues. Germline trimming cut 5 bases from V and 4 bases from J; bases unmatched to any gene: 10. The CDR3 DNA reads TGCAGCGTTCGGGACACCGGGAGGGGTTACGAGCAGTACTTC. The encoded protein is CSVRDTGRGYEQYF.

The chain couples TRBV28 to TRBJ1-1; TRBD1 matches at 7 bases. Trimming cost V 3 bases and J 0 bases; bases outside gene matches: 7. The CDR3 covers 16 residues. Germline lookup yields CDR1 MDHEN and CDR2 SYDVKM. The CDR3 sequence: CASSFRQGVMNTEAFF. The CDR3 nucleotides read TGTGCCAGCAGTTTCCGCCAGGGGGTCATGAACACTGAAGCTTTCTTT.

The CDR3 reads CATSGWDREAYEQYF. For the CDR3, the DNA is TGTGCCACCAGTGGTTGGGACAGGGAGGCCTACGAGCAGTACTTC. This chain uses TRBV24-1 with TRBJ2-7; TRBD1 aligns across 9 bases. The CDR3 spans 15 residues. Germline lookup yields CDR1 KGHDR and CDR2 SFDVKD. V dropped 5 bases and J dropped 2; count of bases not matched to a gene: 6.

This clone has ten or more counts. The chain is built from TRBV5-1 and TRBJ1-1; D call uncertain. The V and J ends lost 0 bases and 8 bases respectively, with 11 bases between them. The CDR3 runs to 13 residues. Looked up from germline, CDR1 is SGHRS and CDR2 is YFSETQ. CDR3 nucleotide sequence: TGCGCCAGCAGCTTGGGTCCGAATGGCGAAGCTTTCTTT. This sequence encodes CASSLGPNGEAFF.

This clone was found a few times. The V gene is TRBV29-1, the J gene TRBJ1-5; D is possibly TRBD1 (6 bases). Trimming left V 7 bases short and J 1 base short, with 17 bases between. This CDR3 is 15 amino acids long. Germline V lookup: CDR1 SQVTM, CDR2 ANQGSEA. The CDR3 DNA follows: TGCAGCGGTGGTCAGGGGTTTGGGAGCAATCAGCCCCAGCATTTT. It translates to CSGGQGFGSNQPQHF.

The chain carries TRBV6-6 and TRBJ2-7, with 10 bases lining up with TRBD1. Unmatched junction bases numbered 10, after V lost 8 bases and J lost 3 bases. CDR3 size: 15 residues. Germline loops: CDR1 MNHNY, CDR2 SVGAGI (reference sequence). CDR3 sequence reads: CASRPPGQGNYEQYF. The CDR3 DNA reads as TGTGCCAGCCGCCCTCCGGGACAGGGGAACTACGAGCAGTACTTC.

This clone was seen more than once but under ten times. This rearrangement joins TRBV6-5 to TRBJ1-2; possible D gene TRBD1, 5 bases. CDR3 length equals 13 residues. Germline values: CDR1 MNHEY, CDR2 SVGAGI. V was pared by 5 bases and J by 8 bases, with 15 bases between. The CDR3 region has the DNA TGTGCCAGCAGTAACCCAAACGGGGGGGGCTACACCTTC. This gives the protein CASSNPNGGGYTF.

The rearrangement uses TRBV7-9 and TRBJ2-1, with D perhaps matching TRBD2 (5 bases). From germline, CDR1 is SEHNR and CDR2 FQNEAQ (reference sequence). The CDR3 loop spans 13 amino acids. V lost 9 bases and J 0 bases, leaving 9 bases between the germline ends. CDR3 in amino acids: CASRGSSYNEQFF. The CDR3 coding sequence is TGTGCCAGTCGTGGGAGCTCCTACAATGAGCAGTTCTTC.

V usage is TRBV15 and J usage is TRBJ2-1, with TRBD2 matching over 7 bases. This CDR3 has 16 residues. V shed 4 bases, J shed 7 bases, and the junction held 13 bases outside the gene matches. The germline V gene encodes CDR1 LNHNV and CDR2 YYDKDF (reference sequence). CDR3 sequence reads: CATSTWSGTPGNEQFF. The CDR3 DNA reads TGTGCCACCAGCACCTGGAGCGGGACCCCGGGGAATGAGCAGTTCTTC.

The J gene is TRBJ2-3, the V gene TRBV9, with TRBD2 as a possible D gene (6 bases). Germline-derived CDR1 and CDR2 are SGDLS and YYNGEE. CDR3 length: 16 amino acids. V was trimmed by 0 bases and J by 0 bases, leaving 11 bases between them. The CDR3: CASSVGIRGSTDTQYF. As DNA, the CDR3 is TGTGCCAGCAGCGTAGGGATCCGGGGGAGCACAGATACGCAGTATTTT.